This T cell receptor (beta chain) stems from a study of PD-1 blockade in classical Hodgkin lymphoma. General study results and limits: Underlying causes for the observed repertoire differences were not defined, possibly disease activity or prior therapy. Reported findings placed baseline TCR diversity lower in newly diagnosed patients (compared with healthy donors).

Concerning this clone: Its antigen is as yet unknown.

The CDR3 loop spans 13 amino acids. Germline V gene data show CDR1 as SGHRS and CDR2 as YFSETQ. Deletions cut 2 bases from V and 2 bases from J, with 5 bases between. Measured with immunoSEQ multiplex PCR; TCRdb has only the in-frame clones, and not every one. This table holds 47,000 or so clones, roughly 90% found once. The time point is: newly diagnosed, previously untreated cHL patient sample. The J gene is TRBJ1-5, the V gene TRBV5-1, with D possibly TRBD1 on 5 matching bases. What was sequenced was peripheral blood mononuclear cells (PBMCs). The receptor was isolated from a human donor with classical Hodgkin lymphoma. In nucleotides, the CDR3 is TGCGCCAGCAGCTTACAGGGCAATCAGCCCCAGCATTTT. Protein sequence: CASSLQGNQPQHF.